This T cell receptor (beta chain) was observed in a study of T-cell reconstitution after alpha-beta-depleted transplantation in children. Overall study findings and caveats: One year post-transplant, T-cell counts and diversity were largely derived from T cells produced anew. Reports say that about two months after transplant, the alpha-beta T cells came out of several hundred graft clones that had expanded.

A remark on this clonotype: Its antigen remains unknown.

Preparation of the TCRbeta library was carried out with unique molecular identifiers. Using its own MiXCR run on the PCR reads, TCRdb lists one record per CDR3 protein. Of around 300,000 distinct CDR3 sequences in the sample, roughly 7.8% were seen once. V was pared by 3 bases and J by 0 bases, with 11 bases of the junction left unmatched. This CDR3 is built from 19 residues. Germline V lookup: CDR1 MNHEY, CDR2 SMNVEV (reference sequence). This sample comprised peripheral blood, obtained 360 days after TCRalphabeta/CD19-depleted stem cell transplant. The clonotype comes from a female patient aged 2-9 years who had a stem cell transplant for Fanconi anemia, so the T cells may come from the graft donor. The chain combines TRBV27 with TRBJ2-6; 7 positions agree with TRBD1. The CDR3 nucleotides read TGTGCCAGCAGTTTTGGGATCCGGGACAGACTCTCTGGGGCCAACGTCCTGACTTTC. This encodes CASSFGIRDRLSGANVLTF.